A selection of T cell receptor beta chains follows, all from one sample in a study of blood T cell repertoires in COVID-19. Generated by immunoSEQ multiplex PCR, the TCRdb table keeps only in-frame clones and is missing some. The sample records roughly 70,000 clones, 76% being singletons. The sequenced sample was peripheral blood. These receptors were collected from a man between 60 and 70 years old with COVID-19, enrolled during active disease. CDR3s include the opening cysteine and the closing phenylalanine or tryptophan. Fields, in order: V gene, clone size, J gene, D gene, CDR3 DNA, CDR3 protein. D genes are given only for firm matches. Size is omitted from some rows. Given values are once, few, many or a class for expanded clones.

v_gene: TRBV28; abundance: -; j_gene: TRBJ2-1; d_gene: -; CDR3nt: TGTGCCATCACATCTTACAGGGATAGTTACAATGAGCAGTTCTTC; CDR3aa: CAITSYRDSYNEQFF
v_gene: TRBV11-3; abundance: -; j_gene: TRBJ2-1; d_gene: TRBD2; CDR3nt: TGTGCCAGCAGCTTAGATAACCTCGGGGGAGGGGACAATGAGCAGTTCTTC; CDR3aa: CASSLDNLGGGDNEQFF
v_gene: TRBV2; abundance: -; j_gene: TRBJ1-1; d_gene: -; CDR3nt: TGTCAATCGACTGCGAACACTGAAGCTTTCTTT; CDR3aa: CQSTANTEAFF
v_gene: TRBV5-1; abundance: -; j_gene: TRBJ2-1; d_gene: -; CDR3nt: TGCGCCAGCAGCTTGGTGGGTAGCGGACTAAATGAGCAGTTCTTC; CDR3aa: CASSLVGSGLNEQFF
v_gene: TRBV19; abundance: -; j_gene: TRBJ2-1; d_gene: TRBD2; CDR3nt: TGTGCCAGGGGTAAGGGACTCTATAAGGGAGGGCCGAATGAGCAGTTCTTC; CDR3aa: CARGKGLYKGGPNEQFF
v_gene: TRBV9; abundance: -; j_gene: TRBJ2-3; d_gene: -; CDR3nt: TGTGCCAGCGCTTGGGCGGGAAGCACAGATACGCAGTATTTT; CDR3aa: CASAWAGSTDTQYF
v_gene: TRBV7-9; abundance: -; j_gene: TRBJ1-3; d_gene: TRBD1; CDR3nt: TGTGCCAGCAGCTTATACAGGGGTTCAACTGGAAACACCATATATTTT; CDR3aa: CASSLYRGSTGNTIYF
v_gene: TRBV19; abundance: once; j_gene: TRBJ2-3; d_gene: TRBD2; CDR3nt: TGTGCCAGTAGTCTTCTAGCGGGAGTGGCAACAGATACGCAGTATTTT; CDR3aa: CASSLLAGVATDTQYF
v_gene: TRBV12-3/TRBV12-4; abundance: -; j_gene: TRBJ2-1; d_gene: -; CDR3nt: TGTGCCAGCAGTTTACAGGTAGTTGAGCAGTTCTTC; CDR3aa: CASSLQVVEQFF
v_gene: TRBV7-9; abundance: -; j_gene: TRBJ2-5; d_gene: TRBD2; CDR3nt: TGTGCCAGCAGTCTAGCGGGGGACCAAGAGACCCAGTACTTC; CDR3aa: CASSLAGDQETQYF
v_gene: TRBV7-2; abundance: -; j_gene: TRBJ1-2; d_gene: -; CDR3nt: TGTGCCAGCAGCTCTCCAGGGAAGGGTGAAGGCTACACCTTC; CDR3aa: CASSSPGKGEGYTF
v_gene: TRBV28; abundance: few; j_gene: TRBJ2-3; d_gene: TRBD2; CDR3nt: TGTGCCAGCAGTTCTCTCGGGCGGGGGTTCGGCACAGATACGCAGTATTTT; CDR3aa: CASSSLGRGFGTDTQYF
v_gene: TRBV19; abundance: -; j_gene: TRBJ2-5; d_gene: TRBD2; CDR3nt: TGTGCCAGTAGTCTTAGACTAGCGGGAGGGCAAGAGACCCAGTACTTC; CDR3aa: CASSLRLAGGQETQYF
v_gene: TRBV5-6; abundance: -; j_gene: TRBJ2-7; d_gene: -; CDR3nt: TGTGCCAGCAGAAGGCGGGCGGGAACCTACGAGCAGTACTTC; CDR3aa: CASRRRAGTYEQYF
v_gene: TRBV6-4; abundance: -; j_gene: TRBJ2-6; d_gene: -; CDR3nt: TGTGCCAGCGGAGGAGTCTCTGGGGCCAACGTCCTGACTTTC; CDR3aa: CASGGVSGANVLTF
v_gene: TRBV20-1; abundance: many; j_gene: TRBJ1-3; d_gene: -; CDR3nt: TGCAGCGCAGAAACTGGAAACACCATATATTTT; CDR3aa: CSAETGNTIYF
v_gene: TRBV11-3; abundance: -; j_gene: TRBJ2-2; d_gene: -; CDR3nt: TGTGCCAGCAGCTTACACGCGGGGGAGCTGTTTTTT; CDR3aa: CASSLHAGELFF
v_gene: TRBV18; abundance: -; j_gene: TRBJ1-3; d_gene: TRBD1; CDR3nt: TGTGCCAGCTCAACAGGGGACGGAAACACCATATATTTT; CDR3aa: CASSTGDGNTIYF
v_gene: TRBV10-2; abundance: -; j_gene: TRBJ2-1; d_gene: TRBD2; CDR3nt: TGCGCCAGCAGTGAGTCTAAGCGGGGTATGCAGTTCTTC; CDR3aa: CASSESKRGMQFF
v_gene: TRBV28; abundance: -; j_gene: TRBJ1-5; d_gene: TRBD1; CDR3nt: TGTGCCAGCAGCAGGACAGGGAATCAGCCCCAGCATTTT; CDR3aa: CASSRTGNQPQHF
v_gene: TRBV5-4; abundance: -; j_gene: TRBJ2-7; d_gene: TRBD2; CDR3nt: TGTGCCAGCAGTCGAGGGACTAGCGGATACGAGCAGTACTTC; CDR3aa: CASSRGTSGYEQYF
v_gene: TRBV29-1; abundance: -; j_gene: TRBJ1-2; d_gene: TRBD1; CDR3nt: TGCAGCGTTGAAGGGCAGGGGGCTTACACCTTC; CDR3aa: CSVEGQGAYTF
v_gene: TRBV7-3; abundance: -; j_gene: TRBJ2-1; d_gene: -; CDR3nt: TGTGCCAGCAGCTCAGGACAGTACAATGAGCAGTTCTTC; CDR3aa: CASSSGQYNEQFF
v_gene: TRBV19; abundance: once; j_gene: TRBJ1-5; d_gene: -; CDR3nt: TGTGCCAGTAATGACAGGTACTATAGCAATCAGCCCCAGCATTTT; CDR3aa: CASNDRYYSNQPQHF
v_gene: TRBV29-1; abundance: -; j_gene: TRBJ1-4; d_gene: -; CDR3nt: TGCAGCGTTGACGTAGGGGCCCGAGCCGAAAAACTGTTTTTT; CDR3aa: CSVDVGARAEKLFF
v_gene: TRBV30; abundance: -; j_gene: TRBJ2-7; d_gene: -; CDR3nt: TGTGCCTGGAGGGGAGGCAGCCACGAGCAGTACTTC; CDR3aa: CAWRGGSHEQYF
v_gene: TRBV12-5; abundance: once; j_gene: TRBJ2-7; d_gene: -; CDR3nt: TGTGCTAGTGGTTTGGAGGGCAGGAGCGGAAAGTACTTC; CDR3aa: CASGLEGRSGKYF
v_gene: TRBV9; abundance: -; j_gene: TRBJ1-1; d_gene: -; CDR3nt: TGTGCCAGCAGCGTAGGTTGGGCGGGCACTGAAGCTTTCTTT; CDR3aa: CASSVGWAGTEAFF
v_gene: TRBV6-1; abundance: -; j_gene: TRBJ2-7; d_gene: TRBD2; CDR3nt: TGTGCCAGCAGGGAAGCGGGAGGAACCTACGAGCAGTACTTC; CDR3aa: CASREAGGTYEQYF
v_gene: TRBV7-3; abundance: -; j_gene: TRBJ2-1; d_gene: TRBD2; CDR3nt: TGTGCCAGCAGCTTAAGCGGGGGGAAATTCAATGAGCAGTTCTTC; CDR3aa: CASSLSGGKFNEQFF
v_gene: TRBV5-6; abundance: -; j_gene: TRBJ1-2; d_gene: TRBD1; CDR3nt: TGTGCCAGCAGCCCCCGGACAGGGGGCTTCAACTATGGCTACACCTTC; CDR3aa: CASSPRTGGFNYGYTF
v_gene: TRBV6-2/TRBV6-3; abundance: -; j_gene: TRBJ2-7; d_gene: -; CDR3nt: TGTGCCAGCAGCTCTCGGAACGGGATCGGAGAGCAGTACTTC; CDR3aa: CASSSRNGIGEQYF
v_gene: TRBV6-5; abundance: few; j_gene: TRBJ2-1; d_gene: -; CDR3nt: TGTGCCAGCAGTTACTCGATGGAGGGGGCTCGGCAGTTCTTC; CDR3aa: CASSYSMEGARQFF
v_gene: TRBV30; abundance: -; j_gene: TRBJ2-6; d_gene: -; CDR3nt: TGTGCCGGAGGTTCGGGGAGTGGGGCCAACGTCCTGACTTTC; CDR3aa: CAGGSGSGANVLTF
v_gene: TRBV3-1/TRBV3-2; abundance: -; j_gene: TRBJ1-2; d_gene: -; CDR3nt: TGTGCCAGCAGCCTGCGACAGGCCAACTATGGCTACACCTTC; CDR3aa: CASSLRQANYGYTF
v_gene: TRBV11-2; abundance: -; j_gene: TRBJ1-1; d_gene: -; CDR3nt: TGTGCCAGCAGACGACCGGGACAGAACACTGAAGCTTTCTTT; CDR3aa: CASRRPGQNTEAFF
v_gene: TRBV5-1; abundance: -; j_gene: TRBJ1-1; d_gene: -; CDR3nt: TGCGCCAGCAGCTTGGGGGTAGGAGGGCTGAACACTGAAGCTTTCTTT; CDR3aa: CASSLGVGGLNTEAFF
v_gene: TRBV14; abundance: -; j_gene: TRBJ1-4; d_gene: -; CDR3nt: TGTGCCAGCAGCCACGGGACGGGGGATGAAAAACTGTTTTTT; CDR3aa: CASSHGTGDEKLFF